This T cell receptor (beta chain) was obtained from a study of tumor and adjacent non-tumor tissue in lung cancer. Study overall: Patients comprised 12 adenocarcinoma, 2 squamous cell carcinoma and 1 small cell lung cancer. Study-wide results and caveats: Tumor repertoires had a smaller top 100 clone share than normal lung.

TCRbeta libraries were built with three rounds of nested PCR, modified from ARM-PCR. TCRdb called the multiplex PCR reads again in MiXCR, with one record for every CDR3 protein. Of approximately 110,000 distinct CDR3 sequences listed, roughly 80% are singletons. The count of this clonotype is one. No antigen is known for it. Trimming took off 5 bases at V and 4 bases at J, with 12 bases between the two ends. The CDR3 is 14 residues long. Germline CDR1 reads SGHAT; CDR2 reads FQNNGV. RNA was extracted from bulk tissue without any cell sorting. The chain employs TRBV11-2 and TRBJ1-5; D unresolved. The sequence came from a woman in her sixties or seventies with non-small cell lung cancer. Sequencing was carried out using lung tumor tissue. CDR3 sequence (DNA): TGTGCCAGCAGCAGTCTAACGGGGAATCAGCCCCAGCATTTT. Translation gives CASSSLTGNQPQHF.